This record covers a single T cell receptor beta chain. Its antigen is undetermined. Mismatch with germline at one junction end may stem from a read error. The CDR3 totals 17 residues. CDR1 KGHSH and CDR2 LQKENI come from the germline V gene. The sample belongs to a study of read filtering for tumor transcriptome and immune sequencing. Study-wide background: Mean patient age was 65.9 years, range roughly 45 to 85; 16 to 20 male, around 15 female. Broader study findings: Even smaller IR-seq throughput identified most shared clonotypes.

From approximately 400 ng of RNA, a library with molecular barcoded alpha/delta and beta/gamma adaptors was made. TCRdb re-derived calls from the reads in MiXCR, one entry per CDR3 protein. The sample has around 130,000 distinct CDR3 sequences, less than 15% seen once; the top ten hold more than 6.5%. Input material: a population of CD138-negative cells sorted from bone marrow. The chain employs TRBV18 and TRBJ1-5, with D perhaps matching TRBD1 (5 bases). The TCR comes from a donor at least 40 years old with multiple myeloma. The CDR3 sequence: CAGSRQPRGFSNQPQHF. Here the CDR3 DNA reads TGTGCCGGCTCACGGCAGCCCCGGGGGTTTAGCAATCAGCCCCAGCATTTT.